This T cell receptor beta chain is from a study of OX40 agonist ivuxolimab in advanced cancers. As for the study in general: Age averaged around 60 years (range about 20 to 79), and just over 80% were male. General study findings and limits: Clones of CD4+ and CD8+ blood T cells grew by week 6 at doses of 0.1 to 3.0 mg/kg.

About this clone itself: Its antigen is unidentified.

Sequencing used immunoSEQ multiplex PCR; TCRdb keeps in-frame clones, though not all of them. The sample lists approximately 84,000 clones, 65% to 90% occurring once. Sequenced here: CD4+ or CD8+ T cells sorted from blood, sampled in a trial of the OX40 agonist ivuxolimab. The sequence came from an adult with an advanced solid tumor such as melanoma, head and neck, liver or kidney cancer.

CDR3 coding DNA: TGTGCCAGCAGTGAAGCAGAGGGGAGGAGTGACTATGGCTACACCTTC. Its protein is CASSEAEGRSDYGYTF. The rearrangement joins TRBV2 to TRBJ1-2; perhaps TRBD1 as D (5 bases). Germline loops: CDR1 SNHLY, CDR2 FYNNEI. The V end lost 0 bases, the J end lost 3 bases, and 14 bases lay between the germline ends. This CDR3 spans 16 amino acids.